The TCR beta chain under discussion was sequenced for a study of blood T cell repertoires in COVID-19. The wider study: COVID-19 samples from acute and convalescent phases originated in the United States, Italy and Spain. The analysed material was cDNA or gDNA that came from T cells, B-cell-depleted T cells, or PBMCs.

Methods used by the authors: Estimated nucleated cell counts came from reference gene primer amplification. Assay: immunoSEQ multiplex PCR; the TCRdb copy retains only in-frame clones and omits some. The D gene and trimming were derived from the DNA, and the V and J assignments and clone size from that table. Of fewer than 250,000 clones listed, roughly 84% are singletons. CDR3 size: 15 residues. Deletions cut 1 base from V and 2 bases from J, with 12 bases between. Looked up from germline, CDR1 is SGHAT and CDR2 is FQNNGV. The sequence derives from a man younger than 40 with active or convalescent COVID-19. V usage is TRBV11-2 and J usage is TRBJ2-7; tentatively, D is TRBD1 (5 bases). The sequencing input was peripheral blood. The CDR3 sequence is CASSLVGRKPYEQYF. The CDR3 bases are TGTGCCAGCAGCTTAGTGGGGCGGAAGCCCTACGAGCAGTACTTC. The full variable domain, with the rest looked up from reference TRBV11-2 and TRBJ2-7, is EAGVAQSPRYKIIEKRQSVAFWCNPISGHATLYWYQQILGQGPKLLIQFQNNGVVDDSQLPKDRFSAERLKGVDSTLKIQPAKLEDSAVYLCASSLVGRKPYEQYFGPGTRLTVT.